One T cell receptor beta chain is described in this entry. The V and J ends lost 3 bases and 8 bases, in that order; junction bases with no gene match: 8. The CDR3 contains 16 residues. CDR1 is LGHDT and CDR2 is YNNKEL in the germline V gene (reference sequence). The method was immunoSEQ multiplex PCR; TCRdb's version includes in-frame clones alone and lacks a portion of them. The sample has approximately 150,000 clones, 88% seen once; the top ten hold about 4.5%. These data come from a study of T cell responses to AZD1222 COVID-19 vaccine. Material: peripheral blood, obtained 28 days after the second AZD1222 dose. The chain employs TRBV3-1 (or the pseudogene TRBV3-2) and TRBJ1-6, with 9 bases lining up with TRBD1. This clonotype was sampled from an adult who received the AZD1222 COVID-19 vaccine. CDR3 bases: TGTGCCAGCAGCCACCTCCGGGACAGGGTTGATTCACCCCTCCACTTT. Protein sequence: CASSHLRDRVDSPLHF.